The table lists the clone carrying this T cell receptor (beta chain) with a count of one. Its target is not known. This table comes from immunoSEQ multiplex PCR, and its TCRdb copy is limited to in-frame clones, with some not included. The data contain around 26,000 clones, just over 85% of them singletons. This CDR3 has 15 amino acids. Germline CDR1 and CDR2: SNHLY and FYNNEI. Trimming removed 3 bases at V and 0 bases at J, with 11 bases between. It was second doses at about 4 or about 12 weeks that were pooled. The data stem from a study of T cell responses to AZD1222 COVID-19 vaccine. Study-level results: Just 5 or 6 AZD1222 recipients tested seropositive at baseline. The breadth and depth of Spike-specific TCRs increased once two AZD1222 doses had been given. Donors, mostly white British, included more females; clonal diversity was possibly underestimated.

The specimen comprised peripheral blood, sampled 28 days after the second AZD1222 dose. This TCR was recovered from an adult who received the AZD1222 COVID-19 vaccine. The chain recombines TRBV2 with TRBJ1-2; D unclear. CDR3 DNA: TGTGCCAGCAGTGAGGGCAGACTAACTAACTATGGCTACACCTTC. It encodes CASSEGRLTNYGYTF. Drawing the rest from reference TRBV2 and TRBJ1-2, the complete variable domain is EPEVTQTPSHQVTQMGQEVILRCVPISNHLYFYWYRQILGQKVEFLVSFYNNEISEKSEIFDDQFSVERPDGSNFTLKIRSTKLEDSAMYFCASSEGRLTNYGYTFGSGTRLTVV.